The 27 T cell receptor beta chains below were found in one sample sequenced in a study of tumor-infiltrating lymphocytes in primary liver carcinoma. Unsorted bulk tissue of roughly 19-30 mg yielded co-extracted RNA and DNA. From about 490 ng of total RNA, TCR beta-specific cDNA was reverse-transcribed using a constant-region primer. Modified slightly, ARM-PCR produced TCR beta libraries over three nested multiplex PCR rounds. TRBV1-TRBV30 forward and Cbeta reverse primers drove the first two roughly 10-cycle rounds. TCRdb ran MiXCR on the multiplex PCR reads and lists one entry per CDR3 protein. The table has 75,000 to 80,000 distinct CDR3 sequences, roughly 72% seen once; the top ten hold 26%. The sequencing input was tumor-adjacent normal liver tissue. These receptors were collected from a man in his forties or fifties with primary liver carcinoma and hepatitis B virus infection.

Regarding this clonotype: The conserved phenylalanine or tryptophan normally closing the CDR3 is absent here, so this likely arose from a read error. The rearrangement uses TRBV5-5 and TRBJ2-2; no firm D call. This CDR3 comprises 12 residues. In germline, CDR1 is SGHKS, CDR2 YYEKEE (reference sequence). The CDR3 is CASCPNTGELFL. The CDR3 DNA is TGTGCTAGCTGTCCTAACACCGGGGAGCTGTTTTTA.

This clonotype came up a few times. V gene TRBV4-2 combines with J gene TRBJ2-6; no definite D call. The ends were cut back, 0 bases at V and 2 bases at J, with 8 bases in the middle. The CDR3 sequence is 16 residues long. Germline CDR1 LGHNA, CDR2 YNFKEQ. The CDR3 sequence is CASSQDRVPGANVLTF. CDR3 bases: TGTGCCAGCAGCCAAGATAGAGTGCCTGGGGCCAACGTCCTGACTTTC.

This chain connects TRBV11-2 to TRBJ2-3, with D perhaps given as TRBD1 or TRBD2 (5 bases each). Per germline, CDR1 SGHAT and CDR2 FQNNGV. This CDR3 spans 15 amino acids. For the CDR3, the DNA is TGTGCTTGCAGCTTCTATGGGGGTAGCACAGATACGCAGTATTTT. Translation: CACSFYGGSTDTQYF.

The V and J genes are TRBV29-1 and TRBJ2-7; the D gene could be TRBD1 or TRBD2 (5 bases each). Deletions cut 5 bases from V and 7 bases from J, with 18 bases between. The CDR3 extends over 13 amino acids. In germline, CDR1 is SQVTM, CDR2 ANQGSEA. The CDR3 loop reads CSVSRGPTWEQYF. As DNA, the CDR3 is TGCAGCGTTTCCCGGGGCCCTACTTGGGAGCAGTACTTC.

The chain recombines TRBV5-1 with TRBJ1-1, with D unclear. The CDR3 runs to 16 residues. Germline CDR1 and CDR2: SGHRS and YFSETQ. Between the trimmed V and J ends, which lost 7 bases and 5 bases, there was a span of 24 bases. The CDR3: CASGPTPLGSKTEAFF. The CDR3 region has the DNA TGCGCCAGCGGCCCCACCCCATTGGGGTCGAAGACTGAAGCTTTCTTT. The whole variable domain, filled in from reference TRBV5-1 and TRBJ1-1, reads KAGVTQTPRYLIKTRGQQVTLSCSPISGHRSVSWYQQTPGQGLQFLFEYFSETQRNKGNFPGRFSGRQFSNSRSEMNVSTLELGDSALYLCASGPTPLGSKTEAFFGQGTRLTVV.

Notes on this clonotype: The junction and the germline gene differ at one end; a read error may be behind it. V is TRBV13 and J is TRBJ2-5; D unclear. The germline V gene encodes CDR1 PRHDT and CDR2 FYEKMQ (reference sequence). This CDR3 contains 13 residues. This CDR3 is CDSSRRFEETQYF. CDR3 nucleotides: TGTGACAGCAGCCGTCGATTTGAGGAGACCCAGTACTTC.

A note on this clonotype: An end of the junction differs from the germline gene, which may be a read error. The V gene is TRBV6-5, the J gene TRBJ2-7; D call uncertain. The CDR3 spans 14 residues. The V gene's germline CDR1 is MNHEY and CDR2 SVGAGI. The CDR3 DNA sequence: TGTGCCAGCAGTTGCTCGCTCAGTGGAAACGAGCAGTATTTC. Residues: CASSCSLSGNEQYF.

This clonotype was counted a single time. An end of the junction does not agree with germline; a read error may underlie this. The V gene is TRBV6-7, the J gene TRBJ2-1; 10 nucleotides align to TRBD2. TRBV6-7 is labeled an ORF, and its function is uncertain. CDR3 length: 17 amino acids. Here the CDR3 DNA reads TGTGCCTGCAGTTACTCGAAAGGACTAGCGGACAACAATGGGCAGTTCTTC. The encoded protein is CACSYSKGLADNNGQFF.

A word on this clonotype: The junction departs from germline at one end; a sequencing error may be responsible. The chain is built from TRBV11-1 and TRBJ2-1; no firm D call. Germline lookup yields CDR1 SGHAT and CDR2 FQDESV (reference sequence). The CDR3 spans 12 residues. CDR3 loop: CASAKAYNEQFF. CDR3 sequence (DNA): TGTGCCAGCGCAAAGGCCTACAATGAACAGTTCTTC.

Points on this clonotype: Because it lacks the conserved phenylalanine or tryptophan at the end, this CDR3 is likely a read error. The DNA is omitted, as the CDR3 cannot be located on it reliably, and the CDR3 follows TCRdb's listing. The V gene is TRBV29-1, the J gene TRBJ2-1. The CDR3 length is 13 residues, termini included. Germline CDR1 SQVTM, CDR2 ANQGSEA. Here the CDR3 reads CSVEVSGFGEQFL.

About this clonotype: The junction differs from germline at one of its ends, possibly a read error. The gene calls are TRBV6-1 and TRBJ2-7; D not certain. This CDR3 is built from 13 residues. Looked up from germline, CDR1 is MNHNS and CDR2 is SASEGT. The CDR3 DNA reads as TGTGCCAGCAGTGAATGGGCTTTCTACGAGCAGCAGTTC. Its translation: CASSEWAFYEQQF.

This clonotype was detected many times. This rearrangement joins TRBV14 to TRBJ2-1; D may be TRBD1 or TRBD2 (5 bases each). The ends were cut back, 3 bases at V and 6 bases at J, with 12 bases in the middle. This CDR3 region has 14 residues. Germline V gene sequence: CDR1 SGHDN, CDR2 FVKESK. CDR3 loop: CASSQGVVSNEQFF. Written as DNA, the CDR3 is TGTGCCAGCAGCCAGGGGGTTGTGAGCAATGAGCAGTTCTTC.

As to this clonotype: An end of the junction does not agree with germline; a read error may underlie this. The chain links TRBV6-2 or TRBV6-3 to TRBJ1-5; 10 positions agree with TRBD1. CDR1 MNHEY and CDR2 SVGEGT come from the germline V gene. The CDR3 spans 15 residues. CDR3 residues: CVSRGLRDRGQPQHF. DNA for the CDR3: TGTGTCAGCAGGGGCCTGAGGGACAGGGGTCAGCCTCAGCATTTT.

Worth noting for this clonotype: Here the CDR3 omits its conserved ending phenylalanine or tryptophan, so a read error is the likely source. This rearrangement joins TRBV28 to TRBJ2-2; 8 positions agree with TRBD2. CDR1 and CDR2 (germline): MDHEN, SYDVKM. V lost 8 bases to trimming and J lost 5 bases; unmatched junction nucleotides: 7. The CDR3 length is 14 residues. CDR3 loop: CASCVTSATGELFL. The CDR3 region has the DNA TGTGCCAGCTGTGTGACTAGCGCGACCGGGGAGCTGTTTTTA.

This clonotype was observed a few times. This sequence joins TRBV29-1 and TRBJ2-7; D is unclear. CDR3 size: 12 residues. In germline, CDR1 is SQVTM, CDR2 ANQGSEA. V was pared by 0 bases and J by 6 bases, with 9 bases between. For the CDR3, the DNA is TGCAGCGTTGAAGACAAAGGCCGCGAGCAGTACTTC. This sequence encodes CSVEDKGREQYF.

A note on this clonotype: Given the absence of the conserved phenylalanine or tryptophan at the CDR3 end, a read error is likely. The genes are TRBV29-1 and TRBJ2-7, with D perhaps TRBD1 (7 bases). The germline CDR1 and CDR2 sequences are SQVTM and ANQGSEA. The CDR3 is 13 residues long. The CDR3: CSATGEATYEQYL. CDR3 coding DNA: TGCAGCGCTACAGGGGAGGCCACCTATGAGCAGTACTTA.

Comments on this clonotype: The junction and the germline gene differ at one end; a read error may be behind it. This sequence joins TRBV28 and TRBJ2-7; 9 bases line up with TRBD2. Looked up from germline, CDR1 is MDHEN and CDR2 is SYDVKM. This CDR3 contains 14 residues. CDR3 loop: CASSLLAGIYERYF. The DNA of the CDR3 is TGTGCCAGCAGCCTTCTAGCGGGAATTTACGAGCGGTACTTC.

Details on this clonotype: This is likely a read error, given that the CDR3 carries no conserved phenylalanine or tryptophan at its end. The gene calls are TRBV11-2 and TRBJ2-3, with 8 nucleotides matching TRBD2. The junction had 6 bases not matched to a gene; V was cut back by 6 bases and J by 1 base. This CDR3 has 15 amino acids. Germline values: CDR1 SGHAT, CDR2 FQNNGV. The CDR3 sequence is CASSTGTSGTDTQYI. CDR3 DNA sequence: TGTGCCAGCAGTACCGGGACTAGTGGCACAGATACGCAGTATATT.

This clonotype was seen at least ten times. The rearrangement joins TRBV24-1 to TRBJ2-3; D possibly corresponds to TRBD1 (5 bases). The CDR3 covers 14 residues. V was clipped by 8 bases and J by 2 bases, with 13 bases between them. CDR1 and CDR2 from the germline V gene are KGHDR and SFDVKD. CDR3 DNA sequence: TGTGCCACCATCCCCAGGGCTCACACAGATACGCAGTATTTT. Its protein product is CATIPRAHTDTQYF.

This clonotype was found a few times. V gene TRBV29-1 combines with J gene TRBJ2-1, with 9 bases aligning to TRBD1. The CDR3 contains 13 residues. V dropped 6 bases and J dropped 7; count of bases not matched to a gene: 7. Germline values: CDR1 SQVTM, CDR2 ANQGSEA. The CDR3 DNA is TGCAGCGTCGCTGGGACAGGGTTGAATGAGCAGTTCTTC. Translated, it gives CSVAGTGLNEQFF.

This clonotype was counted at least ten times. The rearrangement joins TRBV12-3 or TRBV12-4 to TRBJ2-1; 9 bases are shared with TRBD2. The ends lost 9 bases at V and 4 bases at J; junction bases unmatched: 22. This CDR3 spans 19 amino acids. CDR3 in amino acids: CASKSGLAGGPLFYNEQFF. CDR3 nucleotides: TGTGCCAGTAAAAGCGGCTTGGCGGGAGGGCCACTTTTTTACAATGAGCAGTTCTTC.

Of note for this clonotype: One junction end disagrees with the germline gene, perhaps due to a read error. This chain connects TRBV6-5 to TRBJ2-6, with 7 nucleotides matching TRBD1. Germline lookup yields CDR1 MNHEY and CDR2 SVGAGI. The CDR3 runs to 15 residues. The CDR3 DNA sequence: TGTGTCAGCAGATACAGGGGCTCTGGGGCCAGCGTCCTGACTTTC. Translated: CVSRYRGSGASVLTF.

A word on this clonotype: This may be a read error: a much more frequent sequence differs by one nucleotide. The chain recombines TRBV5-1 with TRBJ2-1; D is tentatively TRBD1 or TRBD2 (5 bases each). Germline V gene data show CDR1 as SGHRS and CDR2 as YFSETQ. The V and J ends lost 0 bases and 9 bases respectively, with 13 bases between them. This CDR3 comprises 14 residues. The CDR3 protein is CASSLDGVGAEQFF. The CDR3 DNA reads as TGCGCCAGCAGCTTGGACGGGGTTGGGGCTGAGCAGTTCTTC.

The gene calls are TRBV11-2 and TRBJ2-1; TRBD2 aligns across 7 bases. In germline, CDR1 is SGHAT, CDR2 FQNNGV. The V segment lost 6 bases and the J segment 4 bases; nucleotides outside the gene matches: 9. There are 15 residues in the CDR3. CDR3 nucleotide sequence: TGTGCCAGCAGAACCGGGACTAACAGATACAATGAGCAGTTCTTC. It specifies CASRTGTNRYNEQFF. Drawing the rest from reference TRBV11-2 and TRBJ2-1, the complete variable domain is EAGVAQSPRYKIIEKRQSVAFWCNPISGHATLYWYQQILGQGPKLLIQFQNNGVVDDSQLPKDRFSAERLKGVDSTLKIQPAKLEDSAVYLCASRTGTNRYNEQFFGPGTRLTVL.

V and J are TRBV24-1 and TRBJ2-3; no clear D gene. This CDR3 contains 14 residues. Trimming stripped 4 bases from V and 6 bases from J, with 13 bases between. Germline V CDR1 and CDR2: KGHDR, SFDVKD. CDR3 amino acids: CATSDNRDVDTQYF. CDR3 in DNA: TGTGCCACCAGTGACAACCGTGATGTGGATACGCAGTATTTT.

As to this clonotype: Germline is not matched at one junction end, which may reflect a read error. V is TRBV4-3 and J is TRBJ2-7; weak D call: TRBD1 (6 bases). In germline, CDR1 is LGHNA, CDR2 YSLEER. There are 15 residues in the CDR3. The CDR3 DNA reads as TGCGCCAGCAGCCAAGTTTGGTCAGGGGCCTACGAGGAGTACTTC. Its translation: CASSQVWSGAYEEYF.

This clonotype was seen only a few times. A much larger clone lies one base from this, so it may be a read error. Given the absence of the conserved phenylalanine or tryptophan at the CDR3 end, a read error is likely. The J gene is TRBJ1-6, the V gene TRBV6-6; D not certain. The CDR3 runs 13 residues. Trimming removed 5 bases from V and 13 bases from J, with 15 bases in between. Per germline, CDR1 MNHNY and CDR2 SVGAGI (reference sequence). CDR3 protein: CASSADRQRPLHS. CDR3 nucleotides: TGTGCCAGCAGTGCGGACCGGCAAAGGCCCCTCCACTCT.